This is a list of T cell receptor beta chains from one sample in a study of blood T cells in healthy people across ages. TCRdb reanalysed the 5' RACE reads using MiXCR and keeps one entry per CDR3 protein. The sample lists hundreds of thousands of distinct CDR3 sequences; under 35% were seen once. The sample consisted of blood. Receptor source: a woman aged 80 or older in good health. The CDR3 runs from the conserved cysteine through the conserved F or W. Fields, in order: D gene, J gene, clone size, V gene, CDR3 DNA, CDR3 protein. D genes are given only for firm matches. Part of the rows lack a size; the others show once, few, many or a class for expanded clones.

>NA|TRBJ2-4|many|TRBV28
TGTGCCAGCAGTTATCGGGTGGCCAAAAACATTCAGTACTTC
CASSYRVAKNIQYF
>TRBD2|TRBJ2-1|many|TRBV6-5
TGTGCCAGCAGCCCTCTAGCGGGGGGGCCCCATGAGCAGTTCTTC
CASSPLAGGPHEQFF
>NA|TRBJ2-5|many|TRBV7-9
TGTGCCAGCAGCCCCGGGCTCCCATCGGAGACCCAGTACTTC
CASSPGLPSETQYF
>NA|TRBJ1-6|NA|TRBV12-3/TRBV12-4
TGTGCCAGCAGAGAAGGGGGGGGCTCCTATAATTCACCCCTCCACTTT
CASREGGGSYNSPLHF
>NA|TRBJ2-5|many|TRBV7-9
TGTGCCAGCAGCCCAAGGGACTCCGGCATAGAGACCCAGTACTTC
CASSPRDSGIETQYF
>NA|TRBJ2-7|NA|TRBV10-2
TGTGCCAGCAGACCCCGGCCGGACTTTTCCTACGAGCAGTACTTC
CASRPRPDFSYEQYF
>TRBD1|TRBJ2-4|many|TRBV10-3
TGTGCCATCAGTGAAACGGACAGGGGAATTCAGTACTTC
CAISETDRGIQYF
>NA|TRBJ1-2|many|TRBV3-1
TGTGCCAGCAGCCCCTCAACAGGTACAAACTATGGCTACACCTTC
CASSPSTGTNYGYTF
>TRBD2|TRBJ2-5|NA|TRBV2
TGTGCCAGCACGGCGGGGCGGGGGGGCCAGACCCAGTACTTC
CASTAGRGGQTQYF
>NA|TRBJ1-1|many|TRBV4-3
TGCGCCAGCAGCCCTGGGGTAGGGGCAAACTTGAACACTGAAGCTTTCTTT
CASSPGVGANLNTEAFF
>NA|TRBJ2-7|many|TRBV20-1
TGCAGTGCCCACACGGCCATGGGGAGCTCCTACGAGCAGTACTTC
CSAHTAMGSSYEQYF
>NA|TRBJ2-1|many|TRBV10-1
TGCGCCAGCAGTGGGACAAAGAGGCATGAGCAGTTCTTC
CASSGTKRHEQFF
>NA|TRBJ2-1|many|TRBV11-2
TGTGCCAGCAGCCGGACCTCCTACAATGAGCAGTTCTTC
CASSRTSYNEQFF
>NA|TRBJ2-7|NA|TRBV20-1
TGCAGTGCTAGAGATCCAATCGGCGGGAATGGCTACCGCGAGCAGTACTTC
CSARDPIGGNGYREQYF
>TRBD1|TRBJ1-1|NA|TRBV6-2/TRBV6-3
TGTGCCGGCAGTTCGAACAGGGGGTGGGTCGACACTGAAGCTTTCTTT
CAGSSNRGWVDTEAFF
>NA|TRBJ1-6|few|TRBV6-2/TRBV6-3
TGTGCCAGCAGTTACGCCGGGGGCCGGAATTCACCCCTCCACTTT
CASSYAGGRNSPLHF
>NA|TRBJ1-1|few|TRBV9
TGTGCCAGCAGCGCCTCCGGGACCCCCACTGAAGCTTTCTTT
CASSASGTPTEAFF
>NA|TRBJ2-3|many|TRBV10-3
TGTGCCATCAGTGAGCGGGGAGATACGCAGTATTTT
CAISERGDTQYF
>NA|TRBJ2-3|NA|TRBV21-1
TGTGCCAGCAGCAAAAACGCTACCTCTAGCACAGATACGCAGTATTTT
CASSKNATSSTDTQYF
>NA|TRBJ1-5|NA|TRBV15
TGTGCCACCAGCAGGGGTTTTAGCAATCAGCCCCAGCATTTT
CATSRGFSNQPQHF
>NA|TRBJ1-4|NA|TRBV27
TGTGCCAGCAGTTGGGGCGGAACTAATGAAAAACTGTTTTTT
CASSWGGTNEKLFF
>TRBD2|TRBJ2-3|few|TRBV11-2
TGTGCCAGCAGCAGACGGGGGGTGGGCACAGATACGCAGTATTTT
CASSRRGVGTDTQYF